The following is a T cell receptor beta chain sequence with its context. This sample is part of a study of blood T cell repertoires in COVID-19. On the study more broadly: Samples of COVID-19 (acute and convalescent) were obtained from the United States, Italy and Spain.

Patients from Seattle were sampled longitudinally, starting during active infection. The CDR3 extends over 14 amino acids. Per the germline V gene, CDR1 is SGHRS and CDR2 is YFSETQ. With 4 bases removed from V and 8 bases from J, the gap between germline ends came to 16 bases. TCRdb keeps only in-frame clones here, not all; method: immunoSEQ multiplex PCR. The sample has hundreds of thousands of clones, about 87% seen once. The source is a man between 18 and 35 years old with COVID-19, enrolled during active disease. The chain links TRBV5-1 to TRBJ2-1; tentatively, D is TRBD2 (6 bases). Sequenced: peripheral blood. CDR3 coding DNA: TGCGCCAGCAGCCCCGGAGGGGAAGGCGATGAGCAGTTCTTC. It encodes CASSPGGEGDEQFF.